A selection of T cell receptor beta chains follows, all from one sample in a study of shared clonotypes between healthy human individuals. Assay: immunoSEQ multiplex PCR; the TCRdb copy retains only in-frame clones and omits some. In the table there are under 1,100,000 clones, more than 75% of which are singletons. Sequenced: memory CD4+ T cells from PBMCs. Source of these receptors: a man aged 18 to 30 in good health. Some clones in this sample may be carry-over from other donors' samples. Each CDR3 is given with its conserved first and last residue. The order of the fields is V gene, J gene, D gene, clone size, CDR3 length, CDR3 DNA, CDR3 protein. A D gene is named only where the DNA matches it firmly. The size field is filled for only some rows; it gives once, few, many or a size class.

>TRBV5-1|TRBJ2-7|-|-|13
TGCGCCAGCAGCTCCGGGACACATTACGAGCAGTACTTC
CASSSGTHYEQYF
>TRBV10-3|TRBJ1-1|-|-|15
TGTGCCATCAGTGAGTCGGGGGGGCGCTTCACTGAAGCTTTCTTT
CAISESGGRFTEAFF
>TRBV30|TRBJ2-7|-|-|13
TGTGCCTGGACCAGAGGTGTCTCCTACGAGCAGTACTTC
CAWTRGVSYEQYF
>TRBV5-1|TRBJ2-5|-|-|12
TGCGCCAGCAGCTTGGCGGGAGAGACCCAGTACTTC
CASSLAGETQYF
>TRBV7-3|TRBJ2-3|-|-|15
TGTGCCAGCAGTCCCTCCCGCAGGGGGGAGGATACGCAGTATTTT
CASSPSRRGEDTQYF
>TRBV25-1|TRBJ2-4|-|once|13
TGTGCCAGCAGTATCGGGGCAACAAACATTCAGTACTTC
CASSIGATNIQYF
>TRBV7-3|TRBJ2-1|-|few|14
TGTGCCAGCAGCTTAACGTGGCTAGCCGATGAGCAGTTCTTC
CASSLTWLADEQFF
>TRBV28|TRBJ2-1|TRBD1|once|15
TGTGCCAGTCTAACTACAGGGGGTTCCTACAATGAGCAGTTCTTC
CASLTTGGSYNEQFF
>TRBV20-1|TRBJ1-1|-|-|11
TGCAGTGCTAGAGCGGCGGCGGCAGCTTTCTTT
CSARAAAAAFF
>TRBV11-3|TRBJ2-3|-|once|13
TGTGCCAGCAGCTTACGTATCCAAAGCCCACAGTATTTT
CASSLRIQSPQYF
>TRBV6-6|TRBJ1-4|TRBD1|-|14
TGTGCCAGCAGTCTCCTGACAGGGAGAGGAAAACTGTTTTTT
CASSLLTGRGKLFF
>TRBV9|TRBJ2-5|-|-|12
TGTGCCAGCAACCTATTACAAGAGACCCAGTACTTC
CASNLLQETQYF
>TRBV19|TRBJ1-4|-|-|13
TGTGCCAGTAGTCCCCGGACAGCCAGGGGACTGTTTTTT
CASSPRTARGLFF
>TRBV18|TRBJ2-7|TRBD2|-|16
TGTGCCAGCTCCCCGGGACTAGCGGCTACGACTTACGAGCAGTACTTC
CASSPGLAATTYEQYF
>TRBV29-1|TRBJ2-1|-|few|14
TGCAGCGTTGTGACAGGACGTTATTACAATGAGCAGTTCTTC
CSVVTGRYYNEQFF
>TRBV7-3|TRBJ2-3|-|-|16
TGTGCCAGCAGCTTAGGGTTTTTCCCCCCCACAGATACGCAGTATTTT
CASSLGFFPPTDTQYF
>TRBV30|TRBJ1-1|-|-|15
TGTGCCTGGAGTGTACTGGGGGGGCTCGGCACTGAAGCTTTCTTT
CAWSVLGGLGTEAFF
>TRBV11-2|TRBJ1-2|-|-|13
TGTGCCAGCAGCTTAGCAGGGACCCCGTTTCACACCTTC
CASSLAGTPFHTF
>TRBV7-9|TRBJ2-7|TRBD1|-|16
TGTGCCAGCAGCTTAGAATTAGGACAGGGGTCTACCGAGCAGTACTTC
CASSLELGQGSTEQYF
>TRBV15|TRBJ2-7|TRBD1|few|16
TGTGCCACCAGCAGGGGGGACGACAGGGATTCCTACGAGCAGTACTTC
CATSRGDDRDSYEQYF
>TRBV9|TRBJ2-1|TRBD2|-|16
TGTGCCAGCAGCGTAGTGTCTAGCGGCAATTTGAATGAGCAGTTCTTC
CASSVVSSGNLNEQFF
>TRBV7-9|TRBJ1-1|-|many|14
TGTGCCAGCAGCCCCCGACAGAGAAACACTGAAGCTTTCTTT
CASSPRQRNTEAFF
>TRBV23-1|TRBJ1-5|-|-|16
TGCGCCAGCAGTCAATCAACAGGTCGTAGCAATCAGCCCCAGCATTTT
CASSQSTGRSNQPQHF
>TRBV5-4|TRBJ2-5|-|-|15
TGTGCCAGCAGCTTCGCTAGGGGTATCCAAGAGACCCAGTACTTC
CASSFARGIQETQYF
>TRBV27|TRBJ2-6|-|-|14
TGTGCCAGCAGTTTAGGGTTTGGGGCCAACGTCCTGACTTTC
CASSLGFGANVLTF
>TRBV27|TRBJ1-5|-|-|12
TGTGCCAGCAAGAGGGGCAATCAGCCCCAGCATTTT
CASKRGNQPQHF
>TRBV28|TRBJ1-1|-|-|12
TGTGCCAGCCAGGAGGGGAGGACTGAAGCTTTCTTT
CASQEGRTEAFF
>TRBV11-2|TRBJ2-7|-|-|15
TGTGCCAGCAGCTTAGCCCGTCGGCCGGCCGGCGAGCAGTACTTC
CASSLARRPAGEQYF
>TRBV27|TRBJ2-7|-|-|13
TGTGCCAGCAGTATACGGTACTCCTACGAGCAGTACTTC
CASSIRYSYEQYF
>TRBV5-1|TRBJ2-2|-|-|13
TGCGCCAGCAGCTTGGACAGGCACGGGGAGCTGTTTTTT
CASSLDRHGELFF
>TRBV4-2|TRBJ1-2|-|few|12
TGTGCCAGCAGCCAGGAGCACTATGGCTACACCTTC
CASSQEHYGYTF
>TRBV10-3|TRBJ1-3|TRBD1|-|15
TGTGCCATCAGCCGGGACAGGACGTCTGGAAACACCATATATTTT
CAISRDRTSGNTIYF
>TRBV7-9|TRBJ2-5|TRBD2|-|15
TGTGCCAGCAGCTTAAAACGGGAGGGTCAAGAGACCCAGTACTTC
CASSLKREGQETQYF
>TRBV6-1|TRBJ1-4|-|-|16
TGTGCCAGCAGTGAATCCCTTGGACGCCGGGGGGAGAAACTGTTTTTT
CASSESLGRRGEKLFF
>TRBV28|TRBJ2-2|TRBD2|few|15
TGTGCCAGCAGTCAACTAGCGGGGCTCACCGGGGAGCTGTTTTTT
CASSQLAGLTGELFF
>TRBV20-1|TRBJ1-1|-|once|10
TGCAGTGCTATCCTCGTGGGAGCTTTCTTT
CSAILVGAFF
>TRBV30|TRBJ2-3|-|-|14
TGTGCCTGGAGTCACGAGGGGCGAACAGATACGCAGTATTTT
CAWSHEGRTDTQYF
>TRBV10-3|TRBJ1-2|-|-|13
TGTGCCATCAGTGCTGGACAGCGATATGGCTACACCTTC
CAISAGQRYGYTF
>TRBV5-1|TRBJ2-2|TRBD2|once|16
TGCGCCAGCAGCTTGCGTCCCAGCGGGAGTACCGGGGAGCTGTTTTTT
CASSLRPSGSTGELFF
>TRBV30|TRBJ1-4|-|-|17
TGTGCCTGGAGCATCTCCCTAGGCCCGGGGGTTCTTGAAAAACTGTTTTTT
CAWSISLGPGVLEKLFF
>TRBV5-1|TRBJ2-7|TRBD2|-|14
TGCGCCAGCAGCTTTCGGGCGGGAGTAAATGAGCAGTACTTC
CASSFRAGVNEQYF
>TRBV11-2|TRBJ2-7|TRBD2|-|15
TGTGCCAGCAGCTTTGCGCGGGGAGGGGCCTACGAGCAGTACTTC
CASSFARGGAYEQYF
>TRBV5-1|TRBJ2-3|TRBD2|-|18
TGCGCCAGCAGCTTGGGACTAGCGGGAGGATGGGGCACAGATACGCAGTATTTT
CASSLGLAGGWGTDTQYF
>TRBV6-1|TRBJ1-1|-|-|13
TGTGCCAGCAGCGGTCTAACAGGGATTGAAGCTTTCTTT
CASSGLTGIEAFF
>TRBV5-6|TRBJ1-2|-|-|13
TGTGCCAGCAGCGTCACCGACAGGTGGGGCTACACCTTC
CASSVTDRWGYTF
>TRBV10-3|TRBJ2-7|-|-|16
TGTGCCATCAGTGAGCCCTCTTCGCGAGGGGCCTACGAGCAGTACTTC
CAISEPSSRGAYEQYF